This TCR beta chain came from a study of CD8 T cells in ankylosing spondylitis. A single record per CDR3 protein comes from TCRdb applying MiXCR to the 5' RACE reads. The sample holds roughly 230,000 distinct CDR3 sequences; 15% to 20% are singletons and the top ten take approximately 33%. Germline CDR1 is MNHEY and CDR2 is SVGAGI. V lost 0 bases and J lost 5; bases outside the gene matches: 8. The CDR3 is 16 residues long. This clonotype came up many times. This sequence joins TRBV6-5 and TRBJ2-3; TRBD2 agrees at 7 bases. The sample consisted of blood, either unsorted or a sorted T cell fraction (not recorded which). This TCR was sampled from a male donor with ankylosing spondylitis or in good health (not recorded which). CDR3 nucleotides: TGTGCCAGCAGTTACTCCCAGCGGGATGTTGTAGATACGCAGTATTTT. Translating gives CASSYSQRDVVDTQYF.